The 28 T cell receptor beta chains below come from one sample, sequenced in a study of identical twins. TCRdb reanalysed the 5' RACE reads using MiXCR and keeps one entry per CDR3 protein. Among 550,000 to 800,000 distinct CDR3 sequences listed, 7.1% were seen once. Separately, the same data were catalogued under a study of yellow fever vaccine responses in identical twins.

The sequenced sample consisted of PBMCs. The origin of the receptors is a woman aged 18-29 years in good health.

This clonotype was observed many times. This CDR3 is CSVVPTGSLVYNEQFF. DNA for the CDR3: TGCAGCGTTGTCCCGACAGGGTCGCTGGTCTACAATGAGCAGTTCTTC. The rearrangement joins TRBV29-1 to TRBJ2-1, with 7 bases identical to TRBD1. The CDR3 is made up of 16 amino acids. CDR1 and CDR2 (germline): SQVTM, ANQGSEA. V was clipped by 4 bases and J by 3 bases; unmatched bases: 12.

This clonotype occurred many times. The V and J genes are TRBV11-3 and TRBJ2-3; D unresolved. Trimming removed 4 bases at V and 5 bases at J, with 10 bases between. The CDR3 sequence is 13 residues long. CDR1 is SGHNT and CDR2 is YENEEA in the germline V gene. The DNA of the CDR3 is TGTGCCAGCAGCTCCCGGACGGAAGATACGCAGTATTTT. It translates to CASSSRTEDTQYF.

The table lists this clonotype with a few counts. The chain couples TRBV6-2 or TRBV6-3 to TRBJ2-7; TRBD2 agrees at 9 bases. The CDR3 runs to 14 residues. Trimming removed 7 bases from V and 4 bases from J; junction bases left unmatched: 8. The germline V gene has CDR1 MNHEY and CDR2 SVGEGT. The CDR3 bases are TGTGCCAGCACCTATACTAGCGGGTGGTACGAGCAGTACTTC. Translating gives CASTYTSGWYEQYF.

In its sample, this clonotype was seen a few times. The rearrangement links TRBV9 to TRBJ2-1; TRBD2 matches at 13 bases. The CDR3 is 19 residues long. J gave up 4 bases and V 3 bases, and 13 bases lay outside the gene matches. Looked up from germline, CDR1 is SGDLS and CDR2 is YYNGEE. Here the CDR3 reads CASSARGGTSGTLYNEQFF. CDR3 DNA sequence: TGTGCCAGCAGCGCGAGAGGGGGGACTAGCGGGACTCTTTACAATGAGCAGTTCTTC.

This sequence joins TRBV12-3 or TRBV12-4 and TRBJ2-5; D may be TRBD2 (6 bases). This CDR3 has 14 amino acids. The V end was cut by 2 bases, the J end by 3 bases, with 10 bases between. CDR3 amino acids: CASSLLAVKETQYF. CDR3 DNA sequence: TGTGCCAGCAGTTTATTAGCGGTGAAAGAGACCCAGTACTTC.

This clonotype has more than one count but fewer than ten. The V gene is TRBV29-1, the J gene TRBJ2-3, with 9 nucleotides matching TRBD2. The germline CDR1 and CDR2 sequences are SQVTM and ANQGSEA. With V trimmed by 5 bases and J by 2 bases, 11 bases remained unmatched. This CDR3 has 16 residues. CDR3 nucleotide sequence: TGCAGCGTTAAGGGCGTAGCGGGGGCCCTCACAGATACGCAGTATTTT. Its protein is CSVKGVAGALTDTQYF.

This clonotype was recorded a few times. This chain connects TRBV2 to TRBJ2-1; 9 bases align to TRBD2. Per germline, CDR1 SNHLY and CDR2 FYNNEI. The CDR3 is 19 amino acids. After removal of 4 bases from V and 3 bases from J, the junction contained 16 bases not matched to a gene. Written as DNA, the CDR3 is TGTGCCAGCAGTGGTGGCGGGAGGGCGTCGACCACTGTCTACAATGAGCAGTTCTTC. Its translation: CASSGGGRASTTVYNEQFF. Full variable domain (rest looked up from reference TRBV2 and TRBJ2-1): EPEVTQTPSHQVTQMGQEVILRCVPISNHLYFYWYRQILGQKVEFLVSFYNNEISEKSEIFDDQFSVERPDGSNFTLKIRSTKLEDSAMYFCASSGGGRASTTVYNEQFFGPGTRLTVL.

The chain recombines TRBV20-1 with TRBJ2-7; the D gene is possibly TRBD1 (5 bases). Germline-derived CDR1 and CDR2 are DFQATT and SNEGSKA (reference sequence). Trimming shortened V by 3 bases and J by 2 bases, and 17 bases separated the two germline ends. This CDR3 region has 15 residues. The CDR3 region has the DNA TGCAGTGCTAGTGGACCAGGACAAGACACCTACGAGCAGTACTTC. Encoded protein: CSASGPGQDTYEQYF.

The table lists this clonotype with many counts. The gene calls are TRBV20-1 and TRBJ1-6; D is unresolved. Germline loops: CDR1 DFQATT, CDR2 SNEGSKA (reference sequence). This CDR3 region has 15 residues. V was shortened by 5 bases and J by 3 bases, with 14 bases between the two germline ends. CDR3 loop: CSALLTLNYNSPLHF. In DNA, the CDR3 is TGCAGTGCTCTCCTGACGCTCAACTATAATTCACCCCTCCACTTT.

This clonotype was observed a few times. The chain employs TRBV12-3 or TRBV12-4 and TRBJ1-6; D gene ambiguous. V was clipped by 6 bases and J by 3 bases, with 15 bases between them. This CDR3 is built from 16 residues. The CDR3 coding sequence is TGTGCCAGCAGCGCAAAGGGCCGGGGCTATAATTCACCCCTCCACTTT. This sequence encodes CASSAKGRGYNSPLHF.

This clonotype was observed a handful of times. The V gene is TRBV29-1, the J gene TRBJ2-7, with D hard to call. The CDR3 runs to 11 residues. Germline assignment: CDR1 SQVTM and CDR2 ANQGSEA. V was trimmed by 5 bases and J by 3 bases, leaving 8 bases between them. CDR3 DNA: TGCAGCGTTCGTTTGAACTACGAGCAGTACTTC. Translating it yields CSVRLNYEQYF.

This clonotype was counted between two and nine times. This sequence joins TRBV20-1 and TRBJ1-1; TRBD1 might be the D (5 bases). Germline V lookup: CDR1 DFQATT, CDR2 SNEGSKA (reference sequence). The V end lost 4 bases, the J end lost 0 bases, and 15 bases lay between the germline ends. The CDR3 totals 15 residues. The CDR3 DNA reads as TGCAGTGCTACCGCACAGAGGGGCATGAACACTGAAGCTTTCTTT. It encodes CSATAQRGMNTEAFF.

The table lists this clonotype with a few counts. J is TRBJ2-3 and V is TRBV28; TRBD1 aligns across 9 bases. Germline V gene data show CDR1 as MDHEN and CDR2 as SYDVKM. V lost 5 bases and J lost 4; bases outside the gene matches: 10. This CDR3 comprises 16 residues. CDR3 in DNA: TGTGCCAGCAGTCCATGGGACAGGGTCATTGCAGATACGCAGTATTTT. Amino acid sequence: CASSPWDRVIADTQYF.

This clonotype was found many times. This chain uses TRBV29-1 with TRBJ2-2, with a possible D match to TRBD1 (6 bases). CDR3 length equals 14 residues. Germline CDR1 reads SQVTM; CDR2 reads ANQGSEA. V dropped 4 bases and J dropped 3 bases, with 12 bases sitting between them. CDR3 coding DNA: TGCAGCGTTGCTCCAGGGGCCTACACCGGGGAGCTGTTTTTT. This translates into CSVAPGAYTGELFF.

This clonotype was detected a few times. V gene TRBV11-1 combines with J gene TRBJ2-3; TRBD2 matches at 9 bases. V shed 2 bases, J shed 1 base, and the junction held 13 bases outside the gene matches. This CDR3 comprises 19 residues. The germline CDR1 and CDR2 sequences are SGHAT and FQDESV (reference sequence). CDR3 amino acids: CASSLPPGTSRVGTDTQYF. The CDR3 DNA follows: TGTGCCAGCAGCTTACCCCCCGGGACTAGCAGGGTGGGCACAGATACGCAGTATTTT.

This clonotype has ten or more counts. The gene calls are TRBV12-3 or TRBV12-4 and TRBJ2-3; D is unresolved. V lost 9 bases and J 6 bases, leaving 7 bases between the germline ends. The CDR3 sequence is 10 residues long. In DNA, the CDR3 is TGTGCCAGTCTGGGTGATACGCAGTATTTT. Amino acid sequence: CASLGDTQYF.

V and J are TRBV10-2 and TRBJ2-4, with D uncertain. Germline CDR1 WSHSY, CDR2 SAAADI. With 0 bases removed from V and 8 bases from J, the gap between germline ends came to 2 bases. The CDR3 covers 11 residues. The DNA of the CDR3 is TGCGCCAGCAGTGAGTCAGACATTCAGTACTTC. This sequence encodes CASSESDIQYF.

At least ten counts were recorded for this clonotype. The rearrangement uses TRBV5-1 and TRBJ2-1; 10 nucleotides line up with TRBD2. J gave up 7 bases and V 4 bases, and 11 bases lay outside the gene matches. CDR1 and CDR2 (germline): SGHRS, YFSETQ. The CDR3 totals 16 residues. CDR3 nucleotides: TGCGCCAGCAGCGGGGCCAGCGGGAGGGGAGTAAATGAGCAGTTCTTC. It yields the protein CASSGASGRGVNEQFF.

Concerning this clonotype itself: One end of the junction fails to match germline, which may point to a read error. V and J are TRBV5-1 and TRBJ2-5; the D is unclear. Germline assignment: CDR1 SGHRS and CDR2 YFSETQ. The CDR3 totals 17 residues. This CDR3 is CASSLEYPTGRKETKYF. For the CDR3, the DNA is TGCGCCAGCAGCTTGGAATACCCCACTGGCCGAAAAGAGACCAAGTACTTC.

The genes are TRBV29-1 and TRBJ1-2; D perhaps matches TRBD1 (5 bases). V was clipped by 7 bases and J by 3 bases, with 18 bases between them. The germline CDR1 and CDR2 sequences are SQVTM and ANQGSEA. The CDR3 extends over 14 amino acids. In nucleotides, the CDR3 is TGCAGCGCTCCCGCGGGCGGGGCCGACTATGGCTACACCTTC. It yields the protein CSAPAGGADYGYTF.

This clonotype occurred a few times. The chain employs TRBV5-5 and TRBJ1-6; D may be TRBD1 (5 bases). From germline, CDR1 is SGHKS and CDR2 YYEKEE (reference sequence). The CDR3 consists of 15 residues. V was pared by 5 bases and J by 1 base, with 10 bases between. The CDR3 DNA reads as TGTGCCAGCAGTGGGGGGGGGTCCTATAATTCACCCCTCCACTTT. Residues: CASSGGGSYNSPLHF.

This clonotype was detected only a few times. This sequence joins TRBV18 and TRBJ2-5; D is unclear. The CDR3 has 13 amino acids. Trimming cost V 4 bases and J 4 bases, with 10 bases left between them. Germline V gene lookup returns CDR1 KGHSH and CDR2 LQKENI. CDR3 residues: CASSRIPLETQYF. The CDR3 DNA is TGTGCCAGCTCACGGATCCCATTAGAGACCCAGTACTTC.

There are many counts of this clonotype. The CDR3 sequence is CASSEGPGVGYEQYV. The CDR3 coding sequence is TGTGCCAGCAGTGAGGGACCAGGGGTCGGGTATGAGCAGTACGTC. The chain carries TRBV6-1 and TRBJ2-7, with D possibly TRBD1 on 6 matching bases. The ends were cut back, 3 bases at V and 7 bases at J, with 19 bases in the middle. The CDR3 runs to 15 residues. CDR1 MNHNS and CDR2 SASEGT come from the germline V gene.

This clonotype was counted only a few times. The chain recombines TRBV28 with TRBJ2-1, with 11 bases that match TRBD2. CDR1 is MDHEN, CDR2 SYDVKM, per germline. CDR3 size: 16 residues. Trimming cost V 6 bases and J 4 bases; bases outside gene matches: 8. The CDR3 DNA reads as TGTGCCAGCAGCAGCATCGGGACTAGCGGTTACAATGAGCAGTTCTTC. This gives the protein CASSSIGTSGYNEQFF.

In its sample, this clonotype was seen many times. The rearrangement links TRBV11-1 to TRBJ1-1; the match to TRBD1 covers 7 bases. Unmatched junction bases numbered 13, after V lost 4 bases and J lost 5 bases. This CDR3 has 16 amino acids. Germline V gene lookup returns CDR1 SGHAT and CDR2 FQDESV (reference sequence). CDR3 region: CASSSLFSGGETEAFF. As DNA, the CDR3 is TGTGCCAGCAGCTCCTTATTTTCAGGGGGTGAAACTGAAGCTTTCTTT.

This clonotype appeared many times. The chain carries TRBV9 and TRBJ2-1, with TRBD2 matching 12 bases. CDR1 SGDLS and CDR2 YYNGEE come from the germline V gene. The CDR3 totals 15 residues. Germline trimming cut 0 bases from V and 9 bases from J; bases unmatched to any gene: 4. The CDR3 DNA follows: TGTGCCAGCAGCGTAGAGACTAGCGGGAGAATTGAGCAGTTCTTC. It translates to CASSVETSGRIEQFF.

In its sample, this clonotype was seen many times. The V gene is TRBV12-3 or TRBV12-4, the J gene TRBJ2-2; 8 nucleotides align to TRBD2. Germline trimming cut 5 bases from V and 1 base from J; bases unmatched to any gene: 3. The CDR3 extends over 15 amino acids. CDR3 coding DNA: TGTGCCAGCAGTGCGCTAGCGGGGAACACCGGGGAGCTGTTTTTT. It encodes CASSALAGNTGELFF.

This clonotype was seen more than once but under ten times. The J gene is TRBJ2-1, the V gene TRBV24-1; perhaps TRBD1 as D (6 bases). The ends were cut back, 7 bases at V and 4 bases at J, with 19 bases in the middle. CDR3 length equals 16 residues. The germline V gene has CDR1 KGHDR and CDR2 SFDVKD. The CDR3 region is CATSGFRGDGYNEQFF. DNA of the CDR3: TGTGCCACCAGCGGATTCAGGGGTGATGGGTACAATGAGCAGTTCTTC.